This T cell receptor (beta chain) came from a study of blood T cells in healthy people across ages. Alongside a J-beta primer mix, a sample-barcoded 5' primer served in a second PCR lasting roughly 7 to 12 cycles. TCRdb analysed the 5' RACE reads with MiXCR anew, one entry per CDR3 protein. There are 590,000 or so distinct CDR3 sequences in the sample; less than 35% occur only once, and 15% to 18% lies in the top ten. The CDR3 spans 16 residues. V shed 5 bases and J 1 base; nucleotides not matched to a gene: 6. The germline V gene has CDR1 MNHEY and CDR2 SVGAGI. The sample consisted of blood. The rearrangement uses TRBV6-5 and TRBJ2-4; 9 nucleotides line up with TRBD1. The source is a woman aged 80 or over in good health. This CDR3 reads CASSPHRGQAKNIQYF. In DNA form, the CDR3 reads TGTGCCAGCAGTCCCCACAGGGGGCAGGCCAAAAACATTCAGTACTTC.